This T cell receptor (beta chain) derives from a study of shared clonotypes between healthy human individuals. Study results and caveats: Sampling used blood alone; tissue repertoires probably differ.

Generated by immunoSEQ multiplex PCR, the TCRdb table keeps only in-frame clones and is missing some. Here the sample spans over a million clones, 75% to 85% being singletons. Healthy HIV-negative adults with no recent acute infections or vaccinations were recruited as donors. Turning to this clone: The target antigen is unknown.

With 4 bases removed from V and 0 bases from J, the gap between germline ends came to 12 bases. The germline CDR1 and CDR2 sequences are LNHDA and SQIVND (reference sequence). This CDR3 region has 16 residues. The specimen was memory CD4+ T cells from PBMCs. As for subset: CD45RA-negative fraction. This receptor was taken from a man between 18 and 29 years old in good health. Some clones in this sample may be carry-over from other donors' samples. This chain connects TRBV19 to TRBJ1-4; possibly TRBD1 for D (6 bases). CDR3 in amino acids: CASSRIGTTTNEKLFF. In DNA form, the CDR3 reads TGTGCCAGTAGTAGGATAGGGACAACAACTAATGAAAAACTGTTTTTT.